This T cell receptor beta chain was captured by sequencing in a study of somatic mutations in cytotoxic T cells in rheumatoid arthritis. Findings and caveats of the study: The antigen targets of the expanded CD8+ clones lacked identification. There were about an eighth of the roughly 60 patients in whom the largest CD8+ clone exceeded 20% of CD8+ cells. Healthy controls showed no age-related rise in CD8+ clonality, whereas rheumatoid arthritis patients did. Between rheumatoid arthritis patients and age-matched healthy controls, CD8+ T-cell clonality showed no significant difference.

This table comes from immunoSEQ multiplex PCR, and its TCRdb copy is limited to in-frame clones, with some not included. The sample holds fewer than 2,500 clones, 84% seen once. A word on this clone: Its specificity is unknown.

Looked up from germline, CDR1 is ENHRY and CDR2 is SYGVKD. The V gene lost 4 bases and the J gene lost 4 bases, with 14 bases spanning the gap. The CDR3 has 15 amino acids. The sample consisted of CD8+ T cells sorted from blood. This sequence originates from an adult with rheumatoid arthritis. The chain links TRBV10-3 to TRBJ2-1, with a weak D call TRBD2 (6 bases). The CDR3 nucleotides are TGTGCCATCAGTGGCGAAGCGGGCTTATACAATGAGCAGTTCTTC. Its translation: CAISGEAGLYNEQFF.